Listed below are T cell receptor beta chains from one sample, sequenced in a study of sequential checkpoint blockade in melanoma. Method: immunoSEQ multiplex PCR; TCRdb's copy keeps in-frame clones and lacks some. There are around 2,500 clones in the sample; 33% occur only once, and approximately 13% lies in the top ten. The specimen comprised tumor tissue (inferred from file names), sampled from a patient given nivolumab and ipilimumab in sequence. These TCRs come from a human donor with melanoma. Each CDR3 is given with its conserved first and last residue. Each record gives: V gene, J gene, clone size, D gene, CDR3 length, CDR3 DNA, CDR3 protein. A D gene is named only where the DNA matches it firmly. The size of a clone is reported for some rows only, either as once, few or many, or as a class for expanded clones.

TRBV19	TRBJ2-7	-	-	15	TGTGCCAACGACCCCACAGGGGACTCCTCCTACGAGCAGTACTTC	CANDPTGDSSYEQYF
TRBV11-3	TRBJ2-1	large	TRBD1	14	TGTGCCAGCAGCTTAGGCAGGGGGTGGGATGAGCAGTTCTTC	CASSLGRGWDEQFF
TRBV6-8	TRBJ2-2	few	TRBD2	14	TGTGCCATCAAGCGGGAACCGAACACCGGGGAGCTGTTTTTT	CAIKREPNTGELFF
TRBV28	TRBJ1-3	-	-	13	TGTGCCAGCAGTTTAACATCTGGAAACACCATATATTTT	CASSLTSGNTIYF
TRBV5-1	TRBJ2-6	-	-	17	TGCGCCAGCAGCAATGGGGGCGGAATCTCTGGGGCCAACGTCCTGACTTTC	CASSNGGGISGANVLTF
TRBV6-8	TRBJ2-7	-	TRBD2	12	TGTGCCAGCAGTGGGACTAGACTCGAGCAGTACTTC	CASSGTRLEQYF
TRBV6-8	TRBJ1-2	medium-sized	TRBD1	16	TGTGCCATCAGTGCAGGGGAGGGGGCGCGACTTGATGGCTACACCTTC	CAISAGEGARLDGYTF
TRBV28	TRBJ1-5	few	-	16	TGTGCCAGCAGTCTGTACAGGGTCAGTGGCAATCAGCCCCAGCATTTT	CASSLYRVSGNQPQHF
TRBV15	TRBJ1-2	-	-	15	TGTGCCACCAGCACTCCGGGCGGGCAGGTGTATGGCTACACCTTC	CATSTPGGQVYGYTF
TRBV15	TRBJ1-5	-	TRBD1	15	TGTGCCACCAGCAGAGATCCAGGGGGCGGTCAGCCCCAGCATTTT	CATSRDPGGGQPQHF
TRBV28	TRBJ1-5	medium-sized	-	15	TGTGCCAGCAGCCTCTACAGAGGGTCGAGTCAGCCCCAGCATTTT	CASSLYRGSSQPQHF
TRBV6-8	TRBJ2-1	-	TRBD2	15	TGTGCCAGCAGTTACTCGTTTAGCGGGGCCGGGGCGCAGTTCTTC	CASSYSFSGAGAQFF
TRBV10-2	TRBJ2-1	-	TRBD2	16	TGCGCCAGCAGTGATGTTAGCGGGCGGGCATACAATGAGCAGTTCTTC	CASSDVSGRAYNEQFF
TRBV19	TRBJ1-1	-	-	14	TGTGCCAGTAGTAAAAACAGGGAGGTTTCTGAAGCTTTCTTT	CASSKNREVSEAFF
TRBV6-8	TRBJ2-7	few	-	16	TGTGCCAGCAGTTACTCGAGGAGGGACCCGTCCTACGAGCAGTACTTC	CASSYSRRDPSYEQYF
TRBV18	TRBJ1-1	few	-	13	TGTGCCAGCTCACCACGGTCCGGTTTTGAAGCTTTCTTT	CASSPRSGFEAFF
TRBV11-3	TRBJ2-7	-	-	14	TGTGCCAGCAGCCATGTGACTAATCGATACGAGCAGTACTTC	CASSHVTNRYEQYF
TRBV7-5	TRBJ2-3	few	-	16	TGTGCCAGCAGCTTCGATGGCAGAAGGAGCACAGATACGCAGTATTTT	CASSFDGRRSTDTQYF
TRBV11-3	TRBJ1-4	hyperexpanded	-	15	TGTGCCAGCAGCCGCGGGCCCTTGGCGGATGAAAAACTGTTTTTT	CASSRGPLADEKLFF
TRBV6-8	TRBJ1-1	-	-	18	TGTGCCAGCAGTTACTCGCGAAGGGACGCAGGGCCGGGCACTGAAGCTTTCTTT	CASSYSRRDAGPGTEAFF